This T cell receptor beta chain was sequenced for a study of identical twins. TCRdb independently ran MiXCR on the 5' RACE reads; one entry per CDR3 protein. The repertoire holds about 290,000 distinct CDR3 sequences, with roughly 9.8% as singletons. A few counts support this clonotype. In addition, the sample was reused for a study of yellow fever vaccine responses in identical twins.

The TCR sequence derives from a woman younger than 35 in good health. Sequenced: CD8+ T cells sorted from blood.

CDR3 nucleotides: TGTGCCAGCAGTGAGTGGGACACCGGGGAGCTGTTTTTT. Translated: CASSEWDTGELFF. The chain joins TRBV6-4 to TRBJ2-2; D unresolved. CDR3 length equals 13 residues. CDR1 is MRHNA, CDR2 SNTAGT, per germline. V was clipped by 3 bases and J by 3 bases, with 5 bases between them.